Each of the 26 T cell receptor beta chains below was sequenced from the same sample in a study of T cells in Graves' hyperthyroidism and ophthalmopathy. What was amplified from RNA transcripts were TCR beta CDR3 regions. When the TCR CDR3 underwent first-round RT-PCR, the HTBI primer set was used. Each CDR3 protein gets one entry after TCRdb re-called the multiplex PCR reads with MiXCR. The table lists around 340,000 distinct CDR3 sequences, around a sixth of them singletons. What was sequenced was blood. Receptors were obtained from a man aged 25-40 years with Graves' hyperthyroidism.

This clonotype was seen repeatedly, ten times or more. The chain has TRBV2 and TRBJ1-1; D possibly corresponds to TRBD1 (5 bases). Trimming removed 3 bases from V and 5 bases from J, with 10 bases in between. Germline values: CDR1 SNHLY, CDR2 FYNNEI. The CDR3 sequence is 13 residues long. CDR3 in amino acids: CASSEGGWTEAFF. DNA of the CDR3: TGTGCCAGCAGTGAGGGGGGTTGGACTGAAGCTTTCTTT. The complete variable domain, with remaining parts taken from reference TRBV2 and TRBJ1-1, reads EPEVTQTPSHQVTQMGQEVILRCVPISNHLYFYWYRQILGQKVEFLVSFYNNEISEKSEIFDDQFSVERPDGSNFTLKIRSTKLEDSAMYFCASSEGGWTEAFFGQGTRLTVV.

This clonotype was counted many times. This chain links TRBV29-1 with TRBJ1-1, with D possibly being TRBD1 (5 bases). Germline V lookup: CDR1 SQVTM, CDR2 ANQGSEA. CDR3 length equals 14 residues. Trimming took 4 bases from V and 0 from J, leaving 12 bases between them. CDR3 residues: CSVGQPALNTEAFF. The CDR3 region has the DNA TGCAGCGTTGGACAGCCCGCTCTGAACACTGAAGCTTTCTTT.

The genes are TRBV5-1 and TRBJ1-2; perhaps TRBD1 as D (5 bases). Germline-derived CDR1 and CDR2 are SGHRS and YFSETQ. Trimming pared 3 bases from V and 4 bases from J, leaving 13 bases between. This CDR3 spans 14 amino acids. The CDR3 loop reads CASSSEGAGYGYTF. The CDR3 DNA follows: TGCGCCAGCAGCTCAGAAGGGGCAGGCTATGGCTACACCTTC.

This clonotype was detected many times. The gene calls are TRBV6-1 and TRBJ2-7, with 8 bases lining up with TRBD1. The CDR3 has 12 amino acids. Per germline, CDR1 MNHNS and CDR2 SASEGT. The junction had 5 bases not matched to a gene; V was cut back by 8 bases and J by 5 bases. In DNA form, the CDR3 reads TGTGCCAGCTCAGGGGGCACGCACGAGCAGTACTTC. The encoded protein is CASSGGTHEQYF.

This clonotype was seen ten or more times. V gene TRBV27 combines with J gene TRBJ2-4; D ambiguous. CDR1 is MNHEY, CDR2 SMNVEV, per germline (reference sequence). V lost 10 bases, J lost 15 bases, and 22 bases lay in between. There are 12 residues in the CDR3. CDR3 sequence reads: CATDSPRAVRYF. The CDR3 DNA is TGTGCCACCGACTCTCCCCGGGCAGTTCGGTACTTC.

J is TRBJ2-1 and V is TRBV11-3, with D perhaps TRBD1 (6 bases). V was pared by 6 bases and J by 8 bases, with 17 bases between. The CDR3 covers 14 residues. Germline CDR1 is SGHNT and CDR2 is YENEEA. In nucleotides, the CDR3 is TGTGCCAGCAGTTCGACCGGGACAATCGATGAGCAGTTCTTC. Protein sequence: CASSSTGTIDEQFF.

CDR3 bases: TGTGCCAGCAGCGGAGCCGGGACTAGCGGACCCTACGAGCAGTACTTC. Its translation is CASSGAGTSGPYEQYF. This chain uses TRBV4-2 with TRBJ2-7, with 11 bases matching TRBD2. Losses at the gene ends were 5 bases for V and 2 bases for J; bases not matched to a gene: 8. CDR3 length: 16 amino acids. Germline values: CDR1 LGHNA, CDR2 YNFKEQ.

This clonotype came up a few times. This chain joins TRBV27 and TRBJ2-7, with a possible D match to TRBD2 (6 bases). Germline V lookup: CDR1 MNHEY, CDR2 SMNVEV (reference sequence). The CDR3 is 14 residues long. Trimming removed 5 bases at V and 6 bases at J, with 17 bases between. CDR3 protein: CASSPRGPEGEQYF. The CDR3 nucleotides read TGTGCCAGCAGTCCCCGTGGACCGGAGGGCGAGCAGTACTTC.

This rearrangement joins TRBV2 to TRBJ1-5, with 9 bases identical to TRBD1. Per the germline V gene, CDR1 is SNHLY and CDR2 is FYNNEI. V lost 9 bases, J lost 7 bases, and 7 bases stayed unmatched. The CDR3 contains 13 residues. CDR3 in amino acids: CASTPGQGQPQHF. The CDR3 nucleotides read TGTGCCAGTACTCCGGGACAGGGCCAGCCCCAGCATTTT.

The CDR3 region is CASSYRDRVYYGYTF. The CDR3 DNA is TGTGCCAGCAGTTACCGGGACAGGGTGTACTATGGCTACACCTTC. The V and J genes are TRBV12-3 or TRBV12-4 and TRBJ1-2; 9 bases map to TRBD1. V gave up 4 bases and J gave up 3 bases; unmatched junction bases: 6. The CDR3 is made up of 15 amino acids.

This clonotype was observed a few times. The chain is built from TRBV12-3 or TRBV12-4 and TRBJ2-7; the D gene is possibly TRBD2 (5 bases). The CDR3 contains 13 residues. Trimming took 6 bases from V and 4 from J, leaving 13 bases between them. The CDR3 here is CASSRGDPYEQYF. CDR3 bases: TGTGCCAGCAGCCGGGGAGACCCTTACGAGCAGTACTTC.

This clonotype was counted between two and nine times. The V call is TRBV19, the J call TRBJ1-1; D call uncertain. Trimming left V 4 bases short and J 8 bases short, with 8 bases between. Per germline, CDR1 LNHDA and CDR2 SQIVND (reference sequence). The CDR3 is made up of 11 amino acids. CDR3 protein: CASSKFREAFF. CDR3 sequence (DNA): TGTGCCAGTAGTAAGTTCAGGGAAGCTTTCTTT. Complete variable domain (other parts from reference TRBV19 and TRBJ1-1): DGGITQSPKYLFRKEGQNVTLSCEQNLNHDAMYWYRQDPGQGLRLIYYSQIVNDFQKGDIAEGYSVSREKKESFPLTVTSAQKNPTAFYLCASSKFREAFFGQGTRLTVV.

This clonotype was seen at least ten times. This chain uses TRBV20-1 with TRBJ2-7, with TRBD1 identical over 7 bases. Germline V gives CDR1 DFQATT, CDR2 SNEGSKA (reference sequence). J was trimmed by 0 bases and V by 6 bases; bases with no gene match: 11. The CDR3 loop spans 15 amino acids. The CDR3 reads CSAIYKDRSSYEQYF. CDR3 nucleotides: TGCAGTGCCATATACAAGGACAGGAGCTCCTACGAGCAGTACTTC.

This clonotype was observed a handful of times. The chain is built from TRBV4-1 and TRBJ1-5; D is unresolved. The germline V gene has CDR1 MGHRA and CDR2 YSYEKL. Trimming took 1 base from V and 8 from J, leaving 9 bases between them. This CDR3 region has 13 residues. Here the CDR3 DNA reads TGCGCCAGCAGCCAAGTACTCGTTAAGCCCCAGCATTTT. Protein sequence: CASSQVLVKPQHF.

This clonotype came up a few times. This chain joins TRBV20-1 and TRBJ2-7; D is uncertain. The CDR3 is 13 residues long. CDR1 is DFQATT, CDR2 SNEGSKA, per germline (reference sequence). The V end lost 0 bases, the J end lost 1 base, and 7 bases lay between the germline ends. CDR3 DNA sequence: TGCAGTGCTAGAGATTGGCCATCCTACGAGCAGTACTTC. This gives the protein CSARDWPSYEQYF.

The rearrangement uses TRBV9 and TRBJ2-1, with D possibly matching TRBD1 (5 bases). V was cut by 3 bases and J by 5 bases, with 9 bases left in between. The CDR3 extends over 13 amino acids. In germline, CDR1 is SGDLS, CDR2 YYNGEE. The CDR3 is CASSAQVNNEQFF. CDR3 DNA sequence: TGTGCCAGCAGCGCACAGGTAAACAATGAGCAGTTCTTC.

In this sample, this clonotype turned up many times. The genes are TRBV29-1 and TRBJ2-5, with D perhaps matching TRBD1 or TRBD2 (7 bases each). Looked up from germline, CDR1 is SQVTM and CDR2 is ANQGSEA. V was shortened by 6 bases and J by 4 bases, with 21 bases between the two germline ends. CDR3 length: 15 residues. Here the CDR3 DNA reads TGCAGCGTCCCAGGGGGGGAGGCTCGCGGAGAGACCCAGTACTTC. This encodes CSVPGGEARGETQYF.

This clonotype was seen repeatedly, ten times or more. The V gene is TRBV28, the J gene TRBJ2-1; no clear D. With 10 bases removed from V and 1 base from J, the gap between germline ends came to 17 bases. Germline CDR1 reads MDHEN; CDR2 reads SYDVKM. CDR3 length: 15 residues. The CDR3 DNA reads TGTGCCACCAAAGTGAGGAGTAGTTCCTACAATGAGCAGTTCTTC. Its protein product is CATKVRSSSYNEQFF.

This clonotype appeared many times. The J gene is TRBJ2-1, the V gene TRBV6-1, with TRBD2 identical over 7 bases. V dropped 7 bases and J dropped 4; count of bases not matched to a gene: 4. Germline values: CDR1 MNHNS, CDR2 SASEGT. This CDR3 region has 13 residues. The CDR3 DNA sequence: TGTGCCAGCATCGCTAGCGGATACAATGAGCAGTTCTTC. It specifies CASIASGYNEQFF.

This clonotype was observed at least ten times. The chain couples TRBV7-2 to TRBJ2-3; TRBD2 agrees at 8 bases. J gave up 4 bases and V 1 base, and 16 bases lay outside the gene matches. CDR3 length: 19 amino acids. Per germline, CDR1 SGHTA and CDR2 FQGNSA. The DNA of the CDR3 is TGTGCCAGCAGCTTAGACCCAGTCGCAGCGGGAGAGGGACCAGATACGCAGTATTTT. This gives the protein CASSLDPVAAGEGPDTQYF.

V gene TRBV20-1 combines with J gene TRBJ2-2, with a tentative D call TRBD2 (5 bases). There are 15 residues in the CDR3. Trimming shortened V by 4 bases and J by 8 bases, and 20 bases separated the two germline ends. CDR1 is DFQATT and CDR2 is SNEGSKA in the germline V gene (reference sequence). CDR3 protein: CSATPASGPWGELFF. CDR3 sequence (DNA): TGCAGTGCTACCCCGGCCAGCGGCCCCTGGGGGGAGCTGTTTTTT.

The chain carries TRBV9 and TRBJ2-7; the D is unclear. The germline V and J ends were trimmed by 0 bases and 0 bases, with 7 bases remaining between them. CDR3 length: 14 residues. Germline CDR1 reads SGDLS; CDR2 reads YYNGEE. The CDR3: CASSVATHSYEQYF. CDR3 in DNA: TGTGCCAGCAGCGTAGCTACCCACTCCTACGAGCAGTACTTC.

This clonotype was found a few times. V usage is TRBV19 and J usage is TRBJ2-1; 11 bases fit TRBD2. This CDR3 has 15 amino acids. Germline CDR1 and CDR2: LNHDA and SQIVND (reference sequence). V lost 6 bases and J lost 8; bases outside the gene matches: 9. This CDR3 is CASSSSGRASDEQFF. In DNA, the CDR3 is TGTGCCAGTAGCAGTAGCGGGAGGGCCTCTGATGAGCAGTTCTTC.

This clonotype was counted ten times or more. CDR3 protein: CSARADGTQETQYF. CDR3 sequence (DNA): TGCAGTGCTAGAGCAGACGGGACACAAGAGACCCAGTACTTC. The rearrangement uses TRBV20-1 and TRBJ2-5; tentative D call: TRBD1 (6 bases). From germline, CDR1 is DFQATT and CDR2 SNEGSKA (reference sequence). V shed 1 base and J shed 2 bases, with 11 bases lying between them. CDR3 length: 14 residues.

This chain links TRBV24-1 with TRBJ2-7, with 7 bases fitting TRBD1. V was clipped by 9 bases and J by 5 bases; unmatched bases: 9. Looked up from germline, CDR1 is KGHDR and CDR2 is SFDVKD. The CDR3 runs 13 residues. The chain's CDR3 is CATEQRGRDEQYF. The CDR3 DNA reads as TGTGCCACCGAGCAGAGGGGGCGAGACGAGCAGTACTTC.

There are many counts of this clonotype. The rearrangement joins TRBV11-1 to TRBJ2-3; TRBD2 matches at 11 bases. Germline CDR1 is SGHAT and CDR2 is FQDESV (reference sequence). This CDR3 region has 16 residues. After removal of 5 bases from V and 2 bases from J, the junction contained 6 bases not matched to a gene. CDR3 loop: CASSRSGRVNTDTQYF. CDR3 coding DNA: TGTGCCAGCAGCCGTAGCGGGAGGGTAAACACAGATACGCAGTATTTT.